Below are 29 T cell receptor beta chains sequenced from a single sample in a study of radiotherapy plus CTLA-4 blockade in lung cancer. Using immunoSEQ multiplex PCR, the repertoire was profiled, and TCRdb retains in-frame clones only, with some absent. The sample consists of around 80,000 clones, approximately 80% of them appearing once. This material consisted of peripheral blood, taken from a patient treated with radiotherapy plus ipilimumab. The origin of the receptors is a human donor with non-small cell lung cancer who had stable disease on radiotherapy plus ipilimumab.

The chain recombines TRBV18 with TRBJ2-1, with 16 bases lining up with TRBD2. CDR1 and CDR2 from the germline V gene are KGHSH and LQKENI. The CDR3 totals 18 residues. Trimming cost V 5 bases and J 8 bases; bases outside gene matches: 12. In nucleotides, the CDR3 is TGTGCCAGCTCATCCACCGGGACTAGCGGGAGGGCCAGCGATGAGCAGTTCTTC. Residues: CASSSTGTSGRASDEQFF.

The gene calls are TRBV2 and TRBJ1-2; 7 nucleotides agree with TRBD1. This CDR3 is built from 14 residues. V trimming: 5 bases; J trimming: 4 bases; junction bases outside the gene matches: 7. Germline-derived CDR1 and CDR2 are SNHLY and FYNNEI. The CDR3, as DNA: TGTGCCAGCAGTCCCGGGACAGCCGTCTATGGCTACACCTTC. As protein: CASSPGTAVYGYTF.

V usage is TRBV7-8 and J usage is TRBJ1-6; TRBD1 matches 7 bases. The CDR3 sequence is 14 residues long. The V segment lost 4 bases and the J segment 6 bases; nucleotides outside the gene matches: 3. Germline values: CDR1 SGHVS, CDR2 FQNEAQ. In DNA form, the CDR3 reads TGTGCCAGCAGCTCGGGACAGCCTAATTCACCCCTCCACTTT. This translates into CASSSGQPNSPLHF.

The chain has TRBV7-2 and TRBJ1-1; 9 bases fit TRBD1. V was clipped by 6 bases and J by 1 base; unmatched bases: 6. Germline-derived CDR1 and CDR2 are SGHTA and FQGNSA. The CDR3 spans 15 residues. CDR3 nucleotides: TGTGCCAGCAGACCACCACAGGGGGCGAACACTGAAGCTTTCTTT. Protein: CASRPPQGANTEAFF.

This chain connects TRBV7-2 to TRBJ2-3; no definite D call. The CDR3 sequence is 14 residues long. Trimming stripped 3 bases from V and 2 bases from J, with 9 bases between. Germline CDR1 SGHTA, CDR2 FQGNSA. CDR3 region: CASSFDRSTDTQYF. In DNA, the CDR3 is TGTGCCAGCAGCTTTGATCGGTCCACAGATACGCAGTATTTT.

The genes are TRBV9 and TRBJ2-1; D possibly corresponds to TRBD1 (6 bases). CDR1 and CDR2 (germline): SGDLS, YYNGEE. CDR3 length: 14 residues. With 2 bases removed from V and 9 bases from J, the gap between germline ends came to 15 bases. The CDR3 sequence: CASSVQGMDSEQFF. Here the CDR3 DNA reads TGTGCCAGCAGCGTTCAGGGGATGGACAGTGAGCAGTTCTTC.

CDR3: CASSSSTGYSGNTIYF. The CDR3 region has the DNA TGTGCCAGCAGCTCCTCGACCGGCTACTCTGGAAACACCATATATTTT. The chain recombines TRBV13 with TRBJ1-3; D ambiguous. The germline gives CDR1 PRHDT, CDR2 FYEKMQ (reference sequence). The CDR3 totals 16 residues. V was clipped by 4 bases and J by 0 bases, with 13 bases between them.

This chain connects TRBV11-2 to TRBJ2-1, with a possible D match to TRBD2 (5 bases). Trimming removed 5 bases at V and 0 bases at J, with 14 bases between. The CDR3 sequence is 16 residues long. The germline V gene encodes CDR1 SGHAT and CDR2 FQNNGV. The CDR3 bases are TGTGCCAGCAGCATCCGGGATCCAAGCTCCTACAATGAGCAGTTCTTC. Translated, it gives CASSIRDPSSYNEQFF.

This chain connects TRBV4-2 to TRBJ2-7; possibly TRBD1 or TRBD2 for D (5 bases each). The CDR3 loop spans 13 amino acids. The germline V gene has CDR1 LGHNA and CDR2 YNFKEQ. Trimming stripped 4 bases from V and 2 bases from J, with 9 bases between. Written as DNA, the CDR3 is TGTGCCAGCAGCCCTGGGGGTCCCTACGAGCAGTACTTC. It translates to CASSPGGPYEQYF.

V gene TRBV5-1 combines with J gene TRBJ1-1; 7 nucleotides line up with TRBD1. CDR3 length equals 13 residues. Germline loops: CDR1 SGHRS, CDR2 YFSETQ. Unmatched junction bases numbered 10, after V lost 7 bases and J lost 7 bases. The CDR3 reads CASVPQGGVEAFF. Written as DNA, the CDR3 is TGCGCCAGCGTCCCCCAGGGGGGAGTTGAAGCTTTCTTT.

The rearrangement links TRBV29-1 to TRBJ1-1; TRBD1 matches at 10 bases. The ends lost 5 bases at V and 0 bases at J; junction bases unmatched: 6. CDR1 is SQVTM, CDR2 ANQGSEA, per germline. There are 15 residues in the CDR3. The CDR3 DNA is TGCAGCGTTACCGGACAGGGGGTTGTGAACACTGAAGCTTTCTTT. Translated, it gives CSVTGQGVVNTEAFF.

CDR3 in amino acids: CASSLGGTLAGGDEQFF. CDR3 nucleotides: TGTGCCAGCAGCTTGGGGGGGACCCTAGCGGGAGGGGATGAGCAGTTCTTC. The rearrangement uses TRBV5-4 and TRBJ2-1; 12 bases align to TRBD2. Looked up from germline, CDR1 is SGHNT and CDR2 is YYREEE (reference sequence). This CDR3 spans 17 amino acids. J lost 8 bases, V lost 0 bases, and 9 bases had no gene match.

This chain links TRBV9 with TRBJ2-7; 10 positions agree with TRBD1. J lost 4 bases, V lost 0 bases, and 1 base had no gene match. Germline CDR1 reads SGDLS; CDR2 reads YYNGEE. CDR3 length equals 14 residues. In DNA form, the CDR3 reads TGTGCCAGCAGCGTAGAGGACAGGGGGTACGAGCAGTACTTC. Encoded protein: CASSVEDRGYEQYF.

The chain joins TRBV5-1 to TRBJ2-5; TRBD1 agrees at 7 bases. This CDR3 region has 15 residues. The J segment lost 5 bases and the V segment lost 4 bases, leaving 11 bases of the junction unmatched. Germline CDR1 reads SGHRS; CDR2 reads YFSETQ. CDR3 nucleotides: TGCGCCAGCAGCCAGGGGGACAGCCCTCGGGAGACCCAGTACTTC. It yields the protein CASSQGDSPRETQYF.

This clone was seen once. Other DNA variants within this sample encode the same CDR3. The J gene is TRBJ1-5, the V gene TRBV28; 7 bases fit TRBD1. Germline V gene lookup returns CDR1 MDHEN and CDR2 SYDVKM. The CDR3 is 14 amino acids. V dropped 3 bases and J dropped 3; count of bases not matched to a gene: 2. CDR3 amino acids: CASSLGQFNQPQHF. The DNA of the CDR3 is TGTGCCAGCAGTTTGGGACAGTTCAATCAGCCCCAGCATTTT.

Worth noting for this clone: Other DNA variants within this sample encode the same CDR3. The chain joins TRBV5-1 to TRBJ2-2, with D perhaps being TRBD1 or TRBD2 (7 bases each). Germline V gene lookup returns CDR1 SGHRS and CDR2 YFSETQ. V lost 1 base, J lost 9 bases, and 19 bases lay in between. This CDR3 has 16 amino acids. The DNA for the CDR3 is TGCGCCAGCAGCTTGTCCCAGGGGGGGACGAGGAGGGAGCTGTTTTTT. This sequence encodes CASSLSQGGTRRELFF.

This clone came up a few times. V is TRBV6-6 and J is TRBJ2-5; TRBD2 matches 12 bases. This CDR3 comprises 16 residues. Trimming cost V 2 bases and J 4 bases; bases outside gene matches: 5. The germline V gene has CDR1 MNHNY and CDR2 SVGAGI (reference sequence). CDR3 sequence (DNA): TGTGCCAGCAGTTACCGCCGACTAGCGGGGGCAGAGACCCAGTACTTC. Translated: CASSYRRLAGAETQYF.

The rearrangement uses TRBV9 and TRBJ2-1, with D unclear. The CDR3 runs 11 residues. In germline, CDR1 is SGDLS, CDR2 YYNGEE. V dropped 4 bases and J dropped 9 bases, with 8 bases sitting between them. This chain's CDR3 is CASSLGSEQFF. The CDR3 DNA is TGTGCCAGCAGCCTCGGGTCTGAGCAGTTCTTC.

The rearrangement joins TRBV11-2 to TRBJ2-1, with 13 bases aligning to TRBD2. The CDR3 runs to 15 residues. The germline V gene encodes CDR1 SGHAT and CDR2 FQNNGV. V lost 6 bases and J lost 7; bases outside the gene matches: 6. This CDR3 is CASRELAGGLNEQFF. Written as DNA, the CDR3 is TGTGCCAGCAGGGAACTAGCGGGGGGGTTAAATGAGCAGTTCTTC.

The CDR3, as DNA: TGTGCCAGCAGCTTCTGCCGCGTAGGATGGGGTGGCTACACCTTC. Translating it yields CASSFCRVGWGGYTF. This rearrangement joins TRBV5-7 to TRBJ1-2; D is unclear. TRBV5-7 is flagged as an ORF with uncertain function. The CDR3 extends over 15 amino acids. V lost 2 bases and J lost 7, with 18 bases in between.

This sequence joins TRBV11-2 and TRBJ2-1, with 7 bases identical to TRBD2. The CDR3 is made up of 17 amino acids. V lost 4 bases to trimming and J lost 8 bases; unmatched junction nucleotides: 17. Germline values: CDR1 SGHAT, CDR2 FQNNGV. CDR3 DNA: TGTGCCAGCAGCTCCTCATGGCCCAGCGGGACGACGCATGAGCAGTTCTTC. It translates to CASSSSWPSGTTHEQFF. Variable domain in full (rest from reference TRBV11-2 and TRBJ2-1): EAGVAQSPRYKIIEKRQSVAFWCNPISGHATLYWYQQILGQGPKLLIQFQNNGVVDDSQLPKDRFSAERLKGVDSTLKIQPAKLEDSAVYLCASSSSWPSGTTHEQFFGPGTRLTVL.

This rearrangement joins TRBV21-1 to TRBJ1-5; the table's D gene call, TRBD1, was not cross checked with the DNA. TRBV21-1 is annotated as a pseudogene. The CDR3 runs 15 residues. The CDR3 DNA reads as TGTGCCAGCAGCAAAGAGCAGGGCACTACGAAGCCCCAGCATTTT. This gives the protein CASSKEQGTTKPQHF.

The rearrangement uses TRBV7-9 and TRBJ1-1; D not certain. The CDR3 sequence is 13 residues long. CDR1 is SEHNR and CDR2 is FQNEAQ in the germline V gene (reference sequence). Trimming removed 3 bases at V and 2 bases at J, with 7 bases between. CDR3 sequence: CASSFGLNTEAFF. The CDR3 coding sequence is TGTGCCAGCAGCTTCGGCCTAAACACTGAAGCTTTCTTT.

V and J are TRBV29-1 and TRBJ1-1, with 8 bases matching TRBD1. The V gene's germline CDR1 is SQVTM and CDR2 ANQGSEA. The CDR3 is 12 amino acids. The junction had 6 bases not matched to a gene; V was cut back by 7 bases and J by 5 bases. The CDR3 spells CSARTGRTEAFF. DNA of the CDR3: TGCAGCGCTAGGACAGGGAGGACTGAAGCTTTCTTT.

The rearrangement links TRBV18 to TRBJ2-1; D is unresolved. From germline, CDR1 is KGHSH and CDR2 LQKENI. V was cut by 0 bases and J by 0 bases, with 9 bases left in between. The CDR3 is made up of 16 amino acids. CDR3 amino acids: CASSPPFQSSYNEQFF. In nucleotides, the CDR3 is TGTGCCAGCTCACCACCGTTTCAAAGCTCCTACAATGAGCAGTTCTTC.

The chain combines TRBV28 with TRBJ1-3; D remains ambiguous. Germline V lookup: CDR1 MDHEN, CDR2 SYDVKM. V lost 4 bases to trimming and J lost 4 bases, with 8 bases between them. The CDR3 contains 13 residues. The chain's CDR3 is CASSYGVGNTIYF. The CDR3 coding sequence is TGTGCCAGCAGTTACGGGGTAGGAAACACCATATATTTT.

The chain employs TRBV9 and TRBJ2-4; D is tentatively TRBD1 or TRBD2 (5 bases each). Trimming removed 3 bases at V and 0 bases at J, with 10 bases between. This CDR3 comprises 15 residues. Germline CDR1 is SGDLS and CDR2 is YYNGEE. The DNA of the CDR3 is TGTGCCAGCAGCGGAGCCGGGACAGCCAAAAACATTCAGTACTTC. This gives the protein CASSGAGTAKNIQYF.

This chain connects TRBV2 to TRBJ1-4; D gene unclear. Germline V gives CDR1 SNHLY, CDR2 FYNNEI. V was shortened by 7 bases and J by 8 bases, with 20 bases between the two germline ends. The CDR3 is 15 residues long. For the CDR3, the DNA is TGTGCCAGCATTGCAAAGATGGCTTCCGGGGAAAAACTGTTTTTT. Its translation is CASIAKMASGEKLFF.

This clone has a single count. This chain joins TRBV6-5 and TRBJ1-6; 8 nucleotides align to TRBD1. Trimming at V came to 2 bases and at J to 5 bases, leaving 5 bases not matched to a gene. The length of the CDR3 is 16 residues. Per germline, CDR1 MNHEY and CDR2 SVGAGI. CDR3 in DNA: TGTGCCAGCAGTTACGTCCGGACAGGGAATAATTCACCCCTCCACTTT. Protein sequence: CASSYVRTGNNSPLHF.